These 29 T cell receptor beta chains were all obtained from the same sample, sequenced in a study of T cells in Graves' hyperthyroidism and ophthalmopathy. Amplified regions were TCR beta CDR3 sequences from RNA transcripts. HTBI primers were the set used in a first-round RT-PCR of the TCR CDR3. MiXCR was run by TCRdb on the multiplex PCR reads, yielding one entry per CDR3 protein. The sample lists some 380,000 distinct CDR3 sequences; about 13% were seen once. Sequenced sample: blood. The origin of the receptors is a man aged 25 to 45 with Graves' hyperthyroidism that later progressed to Graves' ophthalmopathy.

The rearrangement uses TRBV10-2 and TRBJ2-7; D is perhaps TRBD1 (6 bases). The CDR3 totals 12 residues. CDR1 and CDR2 (germline): WSHSY, SAAADI. Between the trimmed V and J ends, which lost 2 bases and 6 bases, there was a span of 8 bases. The CDR3 DNA is TGCGCCAGCAGTGAGGGGGGCAGCGAGCAGTACTTC. Protein product: CASSEGGSEQYF.

V gene TRBV7-9 combines with J gene TRBJ1-2; 9 bases line up with TRBD1. The CDR3 consists of 14 residues. V lost 4 bases to trimming and J lost 8 bases; unmatched junction nucleotides: 8. CDR1 and CDR2 (germline): SEHNR, FQNEAQ (reference sequence). CDR3 DNA: TGTGCCAGCAGCTCCTCCGGGACAGGGAGCGGCTACACCTTC. Encoded protein: CASSSSGTGSGYTF.

This clonotype has at least ten counts. This chain links TRBV12-5 with TRBJ2-1; a possible D gene is TRBD2 (6 bases). This CDR3 is 16 amino acids long. Per the germline V gene, CDR1 is LGHNT and CDR2 is FRNRAP. V lost 2 bases, J lost 4 bases, and 15 bases lay in between. The chain's CDR3 is CASGLNLGDFYNEQFF. The CDR3 coding sequence is TGTGCTAGTGGTTTGAACCTGGGGGACTTTTACAATGAGCAGTTCTTC.

V usage is TRBV7-9 and J usage is TRBJ2-5; no firm D call. CDR1 is SEHNR, CDR2 FQNEAQ, per germline (reference sequence). The CDR3 covers 14 residues. Trimming stripped 5 bases from V and 1 base from J, with 11 bases between. The CDR3 reads CASSPQMFQETQYF. The CDR3 DNA reads TGTGCCAGCAGCCCCCAGATGTTCCAAGAGACCCAGTACTTC.

This clonotype has just a few counts. Germline is not matched at one junction end, which may reflect a read error. V gene TRBV6-5 combines with J gene TRBJ2-2; perhaps TRBD2 as D (5 bases). Germline V lookup: CDR1 MNHEY, CDR2 SVGAGI. The CDR3 has 15 residues. For the CDR3, the DNA is TGTGCCAGCAGTTACTCGTCTAGTGAGGCCGGGGAGCCGTTTTTT. This codes for CASSYSSSEAGEPFF.

The V gene is TRBV5-5, the J gene TRBJ2-7, with D unclear. CDR3 size: 13 residues. CDR1 and CDR2 (germline): SGHKS, YYEKEE (reference sequence). Trimming stripped 0 bases from V and 3 bases from J, with 7 bases between. The CDR3 loop reads CASSLDLLYEQYF. The CDR3 DNA sequence: TGTGCCAGCAGCTTGGACCTGCTCTACGAGCAGTACTTC. Together with reference TRBV5-5 and TRBJ2-7, the CDR3 gives the full variable domain: DAGVTQSPTHLIKTRGQQVTLRCSPISGHKSVSWYQQVLGQGPQFIFQYYEKEERGRGNFPDRFSARQFPNYSSELNVNALLLGDSALYLCASSLDLLYEQYFGPGTRLTVT.

This clonotype was seen a few times. The V and J genes are TRBV19 and TRBJ1-5, with D maybe TRBD1 (6 bases). Germline V gene sequence: CDR1 LNHDA, CDR2 SQIVND (reference sequence). Between the trimmed V and J ends, which lost 10 bases and 4 bases, there was a span of 14 bases. The CDR3 loop spans 13 amino acids. The CDR3 reads CATTGTMNQPQHF. CDR3 DNA: TGTGCCACCACCGGGACAATGAATCAGCCCCAGCATTTT.

This clonotype was counted ten times or more. The V call is TRBV7-6, the J call TRBJ2-7; 9 bases agree with TRBD2. J lost 5 bases, V lost 4 bases, and 6 bases had no gene match. Germline lookup yields CDR1 SGHVS and CDR2 FNYEAQ. The length of the CDR3 is 14 residues. CDR3 residues: CASSSLAGSDEQYF. CDR3 nucleotides: TGTGCCAGCAGCTCCCTAGCGGGGAGCGACGAGCAGTACTTC.

The J gene is TRBJ1-4, the V gene TRBV4-1; D might be TRBD1 (5 bases). CDR3 size: 18 residues. CDR1 is MGHRA and CDR2 is YSYEKL in the germline V gene. Trimming took off 1 base at V and 7 bases at J, with 22 bases between the two ends. The CDR3 region is CASSQAGPSTGLGEKLFF. DNA for the CDR3: TGCGCCAGCAGCCAAGCCGGCCCCTCTACGGGACTGGGTGAAAAACTGTTTTTT.

V gene TRBV20-1 combines with J gene TRBJ2-2; 7 nucleotides align to TRBD1. The CDR3 extends over 15 amino acids. Trimming at V came to 0 bases and at J to 7 bases, leaving 8 bases not matched to a gene. Germline CDR1 reads DFQATT; CDR2 reads SNEGSKA (reference sequence). Here the CDR3 reads CSARDQLGGYGELFF. For the CDR3, the DNA is TGCAGTGCTAGAGATCAATTAGGGGGCTACGGGGAGCTGTTTTTT.

The chain links TRBV3-1 to TRBJ1-1; 10 bases are shared with TRBD1. V lost 1 base and J lost 4; bases outside the gene matches: 3. Germline-derived CDR1 and CDR2 are LGHDT and YNNKEL (reference sequence). The CDR3 has 15 amino acids. DNA for the CDR3: TGTGCCAGCAGCCAAGGCCGGACAGGGGGCACTGAAGCTTTCTTT. Translation: CASSQGRTGGTEAFF.

This clonotype was counted a few times. V usage is TRBV7-8 and J usage is TRBJ2-3, with 13 bases matching TRBD2. The CDR3 contains 16 residues. V dropped 4 bases and J dropped 2; count of bases not matched to a gene: 3. The V gene's germline CDR1 is SGHVS and CDR2 FQNEAQ. As DNA, the CDR3 is TGTGCCAGCAGCTGGACTAGCGGGGGTTTCACAGATACGCAGTATTTT. The encoded protein is CASSWTSGGFTDTQYF.

In this sample, this clonotype turned up a few times. The gene calls are TRBV28 and TRBJ2-1; D possibly matches TRBD1 or TRBD2 (6 bases each). The CDR3 runs to 11 residues. Trimming cost V 10 bases and J 13 bases, with 17 bases left between them. Germline V gene sequence: CDR1 MDHEN, CDR2 SYDVKM. Here the CDR3 reads CANAEGGRQFF. The CDR3 DNA is TGTGCCAACGCGGAGGGGGGCAGACAGTTCTTC.

This clonotype was found a few times. This rearrangement joins TRBV5-8 to TRBJ1-1; the D gene is possibly TRBD1 (5 bases). This CDR3 is built from 15 residues. CDR1 and CDR2 from the germline V gene are SGHTS and YDEGEE. V lost 7 bases to trimming and J lost 2 bases, with 18 bases between them. Here the CDR3 DNA reads TGTGCCAGCGGCATATTTCAGGGAGTTAACACTGAAGCTTTCTTT. It yields the protein CASGIFQGVNTEAFF.

The J gene is TRBJ1-5, the V gene TRBV4-1; no firm D call. This CDR3 comprises 13 residues. CDR1 MGHRA and CDR2 YSYEKL come from the germline V gene. V lost 2 bases and J 8 bases, leaving 10 bases between the germline ends. The CDR3 nucleotides are TGCGCCAGCAGCCAACACGGGGATGAGCCCCAGCATTTT. Encoded protein: CASSQHGDEPQHF.

At least ten counts were recorded for this clonotype. The chain joins TRBV12-3 or TRBV12-4 to TRBJ1-5; D is undetermined. The CDR3 runs to 12 residues. Trimming shortened V by 6 bases and J by 3 bases, and 6 bases separated the two germline ends. For the CDR3, the DNA is TGTGCCAGCAGCCCCAACAATCAGCCCCAGCATTTT. Residues: CASSPNNQPQHF.

This clonotype was seen many times. The chain couples TRBV28 to TRBJ1-2; 8 bases match TRBD1. CDR3 length: 15 residues. CDR1 is MDHEN and CDR2 is SYDVKM in the germline V gene. V trimming: 3 bases; J trimming: 12 bases; junction bases outside the gene matches: 15. The CDR3 nucleotides are TGTGCCAGCAGTTTCTTCCGTAGGACAGGGTCCAAAGACACCTTC. Translating it yields CASSFFRRTGSKDTF.

This clonotype appeared many times. The chain combines TRBV6-1 with TRBJ2-4; 9 nucleotides agree with TRBD1. The germline V gene encodes CDR1 MNHNS and CDR2 SASEGT. The length of the CDR3 is 15 residues. The V gene end was trimmed by 7 bases and the J gene end by 3 bases; junction bases not matched to a gene: 7. CDR3 in DNA: TGTGCCAGCACGAGACAGGGGGGAGACAAAAACATTCAGTACTTC. Translated: CASTRQGGDKNIQYF.

In regard to this clonotype: A much larger clone lies a single base off, so this may be a read error. V and J are TRBV7-9 and TRBJ2-6; D might be TRBD1 (6 bases). The germline gives CDR1 SEHNR, CDR2 FQNEAQ (reference sequence). CDR3 size: 17 residues. The CDR3 spells CASSEINRVKGANVLAF. Here the CDR3 DNA reads TGTGCCAGCAGCGAAATCAACAGGGTGAAAGGGGCCAACGTCCTGGCTTTC.

The table lists this clonotype with a few counts. V and J are TRBV5-1 and TRBJ1-2, with 7 nucleotides matching TRBD1. The CDR3 contains 13 residues. The V segment lost 0 bases and the J segment 8 bases; nucleotides outside the gene matches: 4. Germline values: CDR1 SGHRS, CDR2 YFSETQ. The CDR3 nucleotides read TGCGCCAGCAGCTTGGGAGGGACAGTCGGCTACACCTTC. It yields the protein CASSLGGTVGYTF.

V gene TRBV18 combines with J gene TRBJ2-3, with 8 bases aligning to TRBD1. The germline V gene encodes CDR1 KGHSH and CDR2 LQKENI. The CDR3 loop spans 17 amino acids. V was clipped by 1 base and J by 4 bases; unmatched bases: 10. CDR3 region: CASSPRPDRVWADTQYF. CDR3 sequence (DNA): TGTGCCAGCTCACCACGTCCGGACAGGGTTTGGGCAGATACGCAGTATTTT.

This clonotype was seen many times. This sequence joins TRBV5-1 and TRBJ2-7, with D possibly TRBD1 on 6 matching bases. CDR1 is SGHRS, CDR2 YFSETQ, per germline. The CDR3 is 16 residues long. V lost 0 bases, J lost 0 bases, and 13 bases lay in between. The DNA of the CDR3 is TGCGCCAGCAGCTTGGTCAGGGGCTACAACTCCTACGAGCAGTACTTC. Its translation is CASSLVRGYNSYEQYF.

This clonotype was counted ten times or more. The J gene is TRBJ2-5, the V gene TRBV7-2, with 10 bases lining up with TRBD2. The CDR3 contains 15 residues. Trimming removed 1 base from V and 5 bases from J; junction bases left unmatched: 4. Germline CDR1 SGHTA, CDR2 FQGNSA. CDR3 amino acids: CASSLGAGGRETQYF. The CDR3 DNA is TGTGCCAGCAGCTTAGGAGCGGGGGGGAGGGAGACCCAGTACTTC.

Regarding this clonotype: A much larger clone differs by one base, so this may be a read error. In DNA, the CDR3 is TGTGCCAGCAGTGGGACCATGCCTTGGCGGGACATAGAAAACCCTCCTGGCGAGCAGTACTTC. This encodes CASSGTMPWRDIENPPGEQYF. The V call is TRBV6-2 or TRBV6-3, the J call TRBJ2-7, with D perhaps assigned TRBD1 or TRBD2 (6 bases each). The length of the CDR3 is 21 residues. V lost 5 bases and J 6 bases, leaving 38 bases between the germline ends. The germline CDR1 and CDR2 sequences are MNHEY and SVGEGT.

This clonotype was observed a few times. The rearrangement links TRBV20-1 to TRBJ2-5; 10 bases agree with TRBD1. The CDR3 covers 14 residues. V was pared by 3 bases and J by 9 bases, with 10 bases of the junction left unmatched. Germline V gene sequence: CDR1 DFQATT, CDR2 SNEGSKA (reference sequence). For the CDR3, the DNA is TGCAGTGCTAGTGAGACAGGGGGCGAGGAGGCCCAGTACTTC. Translating it yields CSASETGGEEAQYF.

In this sample, this clonotype turned up many times. The chain has TRBV12-3 or TRBV12-4 and TRBJ2-7; the D gene is possibly TRBD2 (5 bases). The CDR3 has 14 residues. The germline V and J ends were trimmed by 6 bases and 3 bases, with 15 bases remaining between them. Here the CDR3 DNA reads TGTGCCAGCAGCTTGGACTTTGGGGACTACGAGCAGTACTTC. Amino acid sequence: CASSLDFGDYEQYF.

Comment on this clonotype: One base away lies a much larger clone, so this may be a sequencing read error. The rearrangement uses TRBV24-1 and TRBJ1-5, with 8 bases fitting TRBD1. Germline V gene sequence: CDR1 KGHDR, CDR2 SFDVKD. The V segment lost 4 bases and the J segment 6 bases; nucleotides outside the gene matches: 7. The CDR3 runs to 15 residues. The CDR3, as DNA: TGTGCCACCAGTGACCACCGGACAGGGAGTCAGCCCCAGCATTTT. Amino acids: CATSDHRTGSQPQHF.

To note about this clonotype: A much larger clone is a single base away; this may be a read error. J is TRBJ1-2 and V is TRBV11-2, with 9 bases identical to TRBD1. Germline values: CDR1 SGHAT, CDR2 FQNNGV. Trimming at V came to 8 bases and at J to 8 bases, leaving 9 bases not matched to a gene. CDR3 length equals 13 residues. CDR3 coding DNA: TGTGCCAGCGGCTCCGACAGGGGGTGGGGCTACACCTTC. Translation gives CASGSDRGWGYTF.

Points on this clonotype: With a much larger clone just one base away, this may be a read error. The chain employs TRBV5-5 and TRBJ2-5; D is unresolved. The CDR3 runs 13 residues. Germline assignment: CDR1 SGHKS and CDR2 YYEKEE (reference sequence). CDR3 loop: CASSLPPQETRYF. The CDR3 DNA is TGTGCCAGCAGCTTACCCCCCCAAGAGACCCGGTACTTC.